Listed below are T cell receptor beta chains from one sample, sequenced in a study of cytomegalovirus exposure and HLA in healthy donors. Data came from immunoSEQ multiplex PCR; TCRdb stores just in-frame clones and leaves some out. The repertoire has about 87,000 clones, less than 80% of them found once; the top ten carry under 25%. Sample: PBMCs. The receptors shown here come from a man in his thirties or forties in good health and CMV-seropositive. CDR3s include the opening cysteine and the closing phenylalanine or tryptophan. Fields, in order: J gene, clone size, D gene, V gene, CDR3 DNA, CDR3 protein. A D gene is named only where the DNA matches it firmly. Clone size is shown for a subset of rows, as once, few, many or a class of expanded clone.

J: TRBJ2-7
size: .
D: TRBD1
V: TRBV11-2
DNA: TGTGCCAGCAGTAGGACAGGCTACGAGCAGTACTTC
CDR3: CASSRTGYEQYF

J: TRBJ1-6
size: .
D: .
V: TRBV7-9
DNA: TGTGCCAGCAGCTTCAACTCCTATAATTCACCCCTCCACTTT
CDR3: CASSFNSYNSPLHF

J: TRBJ1-1
size: .
D: .
V: TRBV4-1
DNA: TGCGCCAGCAGCCTAACGGAACTAACTGAAGCTTTCTTT
CDR3: CASSLTELTEAFF

J: TRBJ2-4
size: .
D: .
V: TRBV7-8
DNA: TGTGCCAGCAGCAATGACAGACTAGCCAAAAACATTCAGTACTTC
CDR3: CASSNDRLAKNIQYF

J: TRBJ2-2
size: once
D: TRBD2
V: TRBV10-3
DNA: TGTGCCATCAGTTTAGCGGGAGATAACACCGGGGAGCTGTTTTTT
CDR3: CAISLAGDNTGELFF

J: TRBJ1-5
size: .
D: .
V: TRBV30
DNA: TGTGCCTGGAGCCCGGGGGATCAGCCCCAGCATTTT
CDR3: CAWSPGDQPQHF

J: TRBJ1-1
size: .
D: .
V: TRBV9
DNA: TGTGCCAGCGGCGTAGGAATCGGAGGGTACACTGAAGCTTTCTTT
CDR3: CASGVGIGGYTEAFF

J: TRBJ2-1
size: .
D: TRBD2
V: TRBV4-2
DNA: TGTGCCAGCAGCCAACTCACTAGCGACTCGAATGAGCAGTTCTTC
CDR3: CASSQLTSDSNEQFF

J: TRBJ1-3
size: .
D: TRBD1
V: TRBV6-6
DNA: TGTGCCAGCAGAAGGACAGGAAACTCTGGAAACACCATATATTTT
CDR3: CASRRTGNSGNTIYF

J: TRBJ2-7
size: .
D: TRBD2
V: TRBV5-1
DNA: TGCGCCAGCAGCGCCCTCGCGGGCGGGAGGGCCTACGAGCAGTACTTC
CDR3: CASSALAGGRAYEQYF

J: TRBJ1-1
size: .
D: .
V: TRBV18
DNA: TGTGCCAGCTCACCGAACAGGGACAATACTGAAGCTTTCTTT
CDR3: CASSPNRDNTEAFF

J: TRBJ2-3
size: .
D: .
V: TRBV28
DNA: TGTGCCAGCAGGGGAGACTACCAAAGATCAGATACGCAGTATTTT
CDR3: CASRGDYQRSDTQYF

J: TRBJ2-1
size: .
D: TRBD2
V: TRBV29-1
DNA: TGCAGCGTCCGTACTAGCGGGAGTAGGTACAATGAGCAGTTCTTC
CDR3: CSVRTSGSRYNEQFF

J: TRBJ2-3
size: .
D: TRBD2
V: TRBV5-1
DNA: TGCGCCAGCAGCTTGGGCGGGGGGGCTGCAGATACGCAGTATTTT
CDR3: CASSLGGGAADTQYF

J: TRBJ1-6
size: .
D: TRBD1
V: TRBV6-1
DNA: TGTGCCAGCAGGGGGACAGATTATAATTCACCCCTCCACTTT
CDR3: CASRGTDYNSPLHF

J: TRBJ2-3
size: .
D: .
V: TRBV5-1
DNA: TGCGCCAGCAGCCCTCCCCTAGCGTATGACACAGATACGCAGTATTTT
CDR3: CASSPPLAYDTDTQYF

J: TRBJ2-5
size: .
D: TRBD1
V: TRBV11-2
DNA: TGTGCCAGCAGGGGACAGGGGACGAAGACCCAGTACTTC
CDR3: CASRGQGTKTQYF

J: TRBJ1-1
size: .
D: TRBD1
V: TRBV29-1
DNA: TGCAGCGTTGAGGGACAGTTTGGACACACTGAAGCTTTCTTT
CDR3: CSVEGQFGHTEAFF

J: TRBJ2-3
size: .
D: TRBD2
V: TRBV19
DNA: TGTGCCAGTAGTATGAGGGTAGCGGGGACCACAGATACGCAGTATTTT
CDR3: CASSMRVAGTTDTQYF

J: TRBJ2-3
size: few
D: TRBD2
V: TRBV27
DNA: TGTGCCAGCAGTTTTAAGGGCGGGAGAAGGACAGATACGCAGTATTTT
CDR3: CASSFKGGRRTDTQYF

J: TRBJ2-5
size: .
D: TRBD2
V: TRBV25-1
DNA: TGTGCCAGCAGTGGCGGGGGTTGGGAGACCCAGTACTTC
CDR3: CASSGGGWETQYF

J: TRBJ2-5
size: few
D: .
V: TRBV9
DNA: TGTGCCAGCAGCGTAGGAACGGAGGGGACCCAGTACTTC
CDR3: CASSVGTEGTQYF